This TCR beta chain was captured by sequencing in a study of prognosis after radiotherapy for stage I lung cancer. About the research overall: There were around 15 patients with newly diagnosed primary stage I lung tumors and roughly five patients with oligometastatic NSCLC after surgical resection of the primary tumor.

Findings and caveats of the study: A difference in TRBV and TRBJ gene usage was reportedly seen between patients with and without metastases. Reduced unique TCR clone counts were recorded after stereotactic body radiation therapy, with a median of about 9,700 versus 6,500.

This clonotype has a count of ten or more. The antigen remains undetermined. The germline CDR1 and CDR2 sequences are SGHAT and FQNNGV. Trimming shortened V by 5 bases and J by 5 bases, and 15 bases separated the two germline ends. This CDR3 has 15 residues. It was by two-round multiplex PCR that TCR beta CDR3 was amplified from genomic DNA. The authors ran first-round PCR with primers specific to each TRBV and TRBJ gene. TCRdb used MiXCR to reprocess the multiplex PCR reads, holding one entry per CDR3 protein. The sample lists around 13,000 distinct CDR3 sequences; 25% to 30% were seen once. The chain recombines TRBV11-2 with TRBJ1-4; D remains ambiguous. The source is a donor aged 50 or older with non-small cell lung cancer. The sequences come from PBMCs, collected before or after stereotactic body radiation therapy (not recorded which). The CDR3 loop reads CASSQGWAENEKLFF. The CDR3 DNA follows: TGTGCCAGCAGCCAAGGGTGGGCAGAGAATGAAAAACTGTTTTTT. The variable domain in full, completed from reference TRBV11-2 and TRBJ1-4, reads EAGVAQSPRYKIIEKRQSVAFWCNPISGHATLYWYQQILGQGPKLLIQFQNNGVVDDSQLPKDRFSAERLKGVDSTLKIQPAKLEDSAVYLCASSQGWAENEKLFFGSGTQLSVL.